The 19 T cell receptor beta chains below were found in one sample sequenced in a study of shared clonotypes between healthy human individuals (dated by TCRdb to about 2020). The protocol used for the library was the immunoSEQ multiplex PCR assay. Drawn from immuneACCESS, this table holds only the in-frame rearrangements with V and J called that TCRdb kept. Clones are partly lost; checked studies trace under half to an unresolved V gene and leave the rest unexplained. The sample profile shows about 530,000 clones; about three quarters of them were found once. The biggest ten clones account for 9.5% to 15% of the sample. What was sequenced was PBMCs. All receptors derive from a woman in her thirties or forties in good health. Some clones in this sample may be carry-over from other donors' samples.

The V gene is TRBV5-4, the J gene TRBJ2-7, with TRBD1 identical over 7 bases. V lost 4 bases, J lost 2 bases, and 9 bases stayed unmatched. The CDR3 sequence is 15 residues long. Germline assignment: CDR1 SGHNT and CDR2 YYREEE (reference sequence). This chain's CDR3 is CASSPGTDPTYEQYF. The CDR3 DNA follows: TGTGCCAGCAGCCCGGGGACAGACCCTACCTACGAGCAGTACTTC.

The CDR3 DNA reads as TGTGCCAGCAGTTACTCGAGACGGGGGAACACTGAAGCTTTCTTT. Encoded protein: CASSYSRRGNTEAFF. The V call is TRBV6-5, the J call TRBJ1-1; D is unresolved. Trimming took 0 bases from V and 1 from J, leaving 9 bases between them. This CDR3 has 15 amino acids. Germline-derived CDR1 and CDR2 are MNHEY and SVGAGI.

The rearrangement joins TRBV14 to TRBJ1-4, with D maybe TRBD1 (5 bases). CDR3 length: 15 amino acids. Per germline, CDR1 SGHDN and CDR2 FVKESK. V lost 0 bases and J 7 bases, leaving 12 bases between the germline ends. The CDR3 sequence: CASSQELTGGEKLFF. The CDR3 bases are TGTGCCAGCAGCCAAGAACTAACAGGAGGTGAAAAACTGTTTTTT.

Comment on this clone: Other nucleotide sequences from this sample produce the same CDR3. This chain uses TRBV9 with TRBJ2-6, with unresolved D. Germline CDR1 is SGDLS and CDR2 is YYNGEE. Trimming took off 2 bases at V and 2 bases at J, with 2 bases between the two ends. The CDR3 covers 13 residues. The DNA of the CDR3 is TGTGCCAGCAGCGTTACTGGGGCCAACGTCCTGACTTTC. This translates into CASSVTGANVLTF.

The chain combines TRBV7-9 with TRBJ2-3; TRBD1 matches at 11 bases. Losses at the gene ends were 4 bases for V and 6 bases for J; bases not matched to a gene: 3. This CDR3 spans 14 amino acids. Germline V gene data show CDR1 as SEHNR and CDR2 as FQNEAQ (reference sequence). The CDR3 DNA reads as TGTGCCAGCAGCTCAGGACAGGGGGCGGATACGCAGTATTTT. Its protein product is CASSSGQGADTQYF.

The V call is TRBV18, the J call TRBJ2-7, with 7 bases matching TRBD2. Germline values: CDR1 KGHSH, CDR2 LQKENI. This CDR3 contains 16 residues. The junction had 7 bases not matched to a gene; V was cut back by 2 bases and J by 0 bases. The CDR3 nucleotides are TGTGCCAGCTCACCAGGGGGGGACTGGGGCTCCTACGAGCAGTACTTC. It yields the protein CASSPGGDWGSYEQYF. The full variable domain, with the rest looked up from reference TRBV18 and TRBJ2-7, is NAGVMQNPRHLVRRRGQEARLRCSPMKGHSHVYWYRQLPEEGLKFMVYLQKENIIDESGMPKERFSAEFPKEGPSILRIQQVVRGDSAAYFCASSPGGDWGSYEQYFGPGTRLTVT.

J is TRBJ2-2 and V is TRBV18; 7 nucleotides match TRBD1. The CDR3 has 16 residues. The V and J ends lost 3 bases and 7 bases, in that order; junction bases with no gene match: 11. Germline loops: CDR1 KGHSH, CDR2 LQKENI. CDR3 amino acids: CASSPQSTGVGGELFF. In DNA form, the CDR3 reads TGTGCCAGCTCACCCCAGTCCACAGGGGTAGGCGGGGAGCTGTTTTTT.

The chain couples TRBV18 to TRBJ2-3, with D possibly TRBD2 on 6 matching bases. CDR3 length: 19 residues. Germline lookup yields CDR1 KGHSH and CDR2 LQKENI. V dropped 4 bases and J dropped 5 bases, with 28 bases sitting between them. The CDR3 DNA is TGTGCCAGCTCACTCTTAGCCGGGAGCCCAGACCCCGGAATAGATACGCAGTATTTT. The encoded protein is CASSLLAGSPDPGIDTQYF.

This clone was picked up many times. The chain combines TRBV6-4 with TRBJ2-2, with TRBD1 matching 11 bases. J was trimmed by 7 bases and V by 3 bases; bases with no gene match: 7. This CDR3 spans 16 amino acids. Germline assignment: CDR1 MRHNA and CDR2 SNTAGT. The CDR3 spells CASSDSGQGAGGELFF. CDR3 bases: TGTGCCAGCAGTGATTCTGGACAGGGGGCCGGCGGGGAGCTGTTTTTT.

V gene TRBV20-1 combines with J gene TRBJ1-2, with D perhaps matching TRBD1 (6 bases). V lost 5 bases and J lost 9, with 13 bases in between. The CDR3 contains 11 residues. CDR1 is DFQATT and CDR2 is SNEGSKA in the germline V gene (reference sequence). CDR3 sequence reads: CSAGGGGRYTF. The CDR3 region has the DNA TGCAGTGCTGGGGGAGGGGGGCGCTACACCTTC.

The chain is built from TRBV2 and TRBJ2-7; 7 bases agree with TRBD2. The CDR3 contains 15 residues. Germline V gene data show CDR1 as SNHLY and CDR2 as FYNNEI. J lost 3 bases, V lost 4 bases, and 9 bases had no gene match. The CDR3 loop is CASSAGGSGNYEQYF. The CDR3 DNA follows: TGTGCCAGCAGTGCCGGGGGGAGCGGCAACTACGAGCAGTACTTC.

This chain connects TRBV4-1 to TRBJ2-1; D tentatively fits TRBD1 or TRBD2 (5 bases each). The CDR3 has 16 residues. V was clipped by 1 base and J by 0 bases, with 10 bases between them. Germline V lookup: CDR1 MGHRA, CDR2 YSYEKL. CDR3 in amino acids: CASSQGGDSSYNEQFF. CDR3 nucleotide sequence: TGCGCCAGCAGCCAAGGAGGGGATAGCTCCTACAATGAGCAGTTCTTC.

The chain links TRBV6-1 to TRBJ1-5; D is perhaps TRBD1 (5 bases). The CDR3 length is 13 residues. V lost 2 bases, J lost 8 bases, and 10 bases lay in between. Germline CDR1 is MNHNS and CDR2 is SASEGT. The CDR3 DNA reads TGTGCCAGCAGTGAATGGGACGGGAAGCCCCAGCATTTT. Encoded protein: CASSEWDGKPQHF.

This chain links TRBV4-1 with TRBJ2-7; D not resolved. Germline V lookup: CDR1 MGHRA, CDR2 YSYEKL. This CDR3 comprises 14 residues. The germline V and J ends were trimmed by 2 bases and 0 bases, with 8 bases remaining between them. The CDR3 protein is CASSQYKGSYEQYF. The CDR3 coding sequence is TGCGCCAGCAGCCAATATAAGGGCTCCTACGAGCAGTACTTC.

J is TRBJ2-7 and V is TRBV27; D possibly matches TRBD1 or TRBD2 (5 bases each). V lost 6 bases and J lost 0, with 18 bases in between. This CDR3 is built from 16 residues. Germline-derived CDR1 and CDR2 are MNHEY and SMNVEV (reference sequence). The CDR3 here is CASSRGPGRGSYEQYF. As DNA, the CDR3 is TGTGCCAGCAGCCGCGGTCCAGGGAGAGGCTCCTACGAGCAGTACTTC.

V is TRBV5-1 and J is TRBJ2-7, with 11 bases fitting TRBD2. Germline assignment: CDR1 SGHRS and CDR2 YFSETQ. The CDR3 spans 15 residues. V gave up 2 bases and J gave up 4 bases; unmatched junction bases: 5. CDR3 nucleotides: TGCGCCAGCAGCTTTCGGCCTAGCGGGAGGTACGAGCAGTACTTC. Translation: CASSFRPSGRYEQYF.

The chain is built from TRBV10-3 and TRBJ2-7, with D maybe TRBD1 (6 bases). The CDR3 loop spans 12 amino acids. Germline CDR1 reads ENHRY; CDR2 reads SYGVKD. Trimming pared 10 bases from V and 0 bases from J, leaving 10 bases between. In DNA, the CDR3 is TGTGCCACTCGACAGGACTCCTACGAGCAGTACTTC. The encoded protein is CATRQDSYEQYF.

This clone was recorded a few times. The chain couples TRBV6-5 to TRBJ2-1; D tentatively fits TRBD1 or TRBD2 (5 bases each). The germline V and J ends were trimmed by 5 bases and 9 bases, with 11 bases remaining between them. Germline V gene data show CDR1 as MNHEY and CDR2 as SVGAGI. This CDR3 is 12 amino acids long. CDR3 coding DNA: TGTGCCAGCAGTCCGAGGGGTGGTGAGCAGTTCTTC. It translates to CASSPRGGEQFF.

The chain has TRBV29-1 and TRBJ1-1, with a tentative D call TRBD1 (5 bases). V lost 6 bases to trimming and J lost 1 base, with 24 bases between them. Per the germline V gene, CDR1 is SQVTM and CDR2 is ANQGSEA. The CDR3 has 17 amino acids. The chain's CDR3 is CSVVSIDSWGSNTEAFF. The CDR3 region has the DNA TGCAGCGTCGTATCCATAGACAGTTGGGGATCGAACACTGAAGCTTTCTTT.